This T cell receptor (beta chain) originates from a study of siplizumab effects on memory and regulatory T cells. Study-wide results and limits: The study found that mappable alloreactive CD4+ clones averaged 68.8% Treg-derived with siplizumab and over 25% in controls.

A note on this clone: The antigen is not known.

Approximately 100,000 TCR templates were measured in each sample. Sequenced by immunoSEQ multiplex PCR; TCRdb stores in-frame clones only, minus some. The table lists about 100,000 clones, 92% of them singletons, with around 12% in the top ten. The CDR3 loop spans 12 amino acids. Per the germline V gene, CDR1 is SGHTA and CDR2 is FQGNSA. V shed 2 bases and J shed 4 bases, with 3 bases lying between them. This TCR was recovered from a human donor in good health. The chain carries TRBV7-2 and TRBJ1-5; the D is unclear. The specimen sequenced was non-Treg CD4+ T cells sorted from blood. CDR3 in amino acids: CASSLPNQPQHF. The CDR3 DNA sequence: TGTGCCAGCAGCTTACCAAATCAGCCCCAGCATTTT.